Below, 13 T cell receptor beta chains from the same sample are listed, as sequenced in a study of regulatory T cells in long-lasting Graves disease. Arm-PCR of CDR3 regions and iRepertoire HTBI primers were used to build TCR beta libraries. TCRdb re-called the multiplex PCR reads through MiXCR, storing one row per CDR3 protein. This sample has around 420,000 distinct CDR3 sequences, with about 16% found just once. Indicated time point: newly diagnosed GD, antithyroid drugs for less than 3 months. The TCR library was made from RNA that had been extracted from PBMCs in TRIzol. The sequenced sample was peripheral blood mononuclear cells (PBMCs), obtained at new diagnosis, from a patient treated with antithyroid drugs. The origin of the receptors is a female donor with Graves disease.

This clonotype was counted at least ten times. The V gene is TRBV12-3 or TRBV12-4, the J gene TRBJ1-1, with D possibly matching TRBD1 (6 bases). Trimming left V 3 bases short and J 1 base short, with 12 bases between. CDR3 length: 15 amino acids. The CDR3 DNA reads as TGTGCCAGCAGTTTCAGAGGGGGATGGAACACTGAAGCTTTCTTT. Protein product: CASSFRGGWNTEAFF.

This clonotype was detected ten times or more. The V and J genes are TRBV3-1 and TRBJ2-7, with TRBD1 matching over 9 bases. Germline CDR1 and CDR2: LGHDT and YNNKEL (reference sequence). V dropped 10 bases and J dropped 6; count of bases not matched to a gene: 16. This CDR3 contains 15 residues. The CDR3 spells CATRGSGQGFGEQYF. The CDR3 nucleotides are TGTGCCACCCGGGGATCGGGACAGGGATTCGGCGAGCAGTACTTC.

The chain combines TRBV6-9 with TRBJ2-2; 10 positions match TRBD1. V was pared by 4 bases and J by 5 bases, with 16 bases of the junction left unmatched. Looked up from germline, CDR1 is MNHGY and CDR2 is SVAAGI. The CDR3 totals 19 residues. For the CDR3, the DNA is TGTGCCAGCAGTTTAACCACGACAGGGGGCAGTAAAGGGACCGGGGAGCTGTTTTTT. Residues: CASSLTTTGGSKGTGELFF.

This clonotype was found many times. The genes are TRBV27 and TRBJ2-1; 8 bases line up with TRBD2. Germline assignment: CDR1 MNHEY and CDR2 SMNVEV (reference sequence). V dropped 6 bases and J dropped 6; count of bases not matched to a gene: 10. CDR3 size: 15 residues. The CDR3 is CASRKRLAGTNEQFF. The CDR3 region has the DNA TGTGCCAGCAGAAAGAGGCTAGCGGGTACCAATGAGCAGTTCTTC.

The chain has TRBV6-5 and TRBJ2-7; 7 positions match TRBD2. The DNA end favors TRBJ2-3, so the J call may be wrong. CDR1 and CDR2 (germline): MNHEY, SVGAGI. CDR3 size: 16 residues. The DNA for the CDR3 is TGTGCCAGCAGTTACTCGAAGGGGAGGGAGACAGATACGCAGTATTTT. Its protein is CASSYSKGRETDTQYF.

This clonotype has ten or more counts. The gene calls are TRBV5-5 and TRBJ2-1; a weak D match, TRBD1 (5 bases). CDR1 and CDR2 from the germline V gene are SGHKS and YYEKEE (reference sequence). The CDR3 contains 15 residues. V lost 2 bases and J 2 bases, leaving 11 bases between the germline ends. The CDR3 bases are TGTGCCAGCAGCTTTGGATCGACAGCCTACAATGAGCAGTTCTTC. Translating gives CASSFGSTAYNEQFF.

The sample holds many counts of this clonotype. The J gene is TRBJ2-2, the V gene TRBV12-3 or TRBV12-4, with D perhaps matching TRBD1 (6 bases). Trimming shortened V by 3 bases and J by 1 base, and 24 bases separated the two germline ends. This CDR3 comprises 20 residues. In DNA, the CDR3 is TGTGCCAGCAGTTTCCCGGCAGGGGATTGGGCGCGGCTGAACACCGGGGAGCTGTTTTTT. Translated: CASSFPAGDWARLNTGELFF.

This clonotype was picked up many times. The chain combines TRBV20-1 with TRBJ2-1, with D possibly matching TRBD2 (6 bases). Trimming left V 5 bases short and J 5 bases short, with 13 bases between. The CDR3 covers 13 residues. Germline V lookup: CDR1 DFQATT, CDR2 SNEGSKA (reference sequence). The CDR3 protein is CSALPLADNEQFF. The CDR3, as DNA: TGCAGTGCTCTCCCCTTAGCGGACAATGAGCAGTTCTTC.

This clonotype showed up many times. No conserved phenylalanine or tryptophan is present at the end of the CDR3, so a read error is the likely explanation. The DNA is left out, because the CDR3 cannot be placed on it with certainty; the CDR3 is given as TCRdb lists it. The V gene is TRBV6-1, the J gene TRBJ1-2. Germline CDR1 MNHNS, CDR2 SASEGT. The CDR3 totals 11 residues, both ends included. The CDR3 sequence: CASSGSKRPLL.

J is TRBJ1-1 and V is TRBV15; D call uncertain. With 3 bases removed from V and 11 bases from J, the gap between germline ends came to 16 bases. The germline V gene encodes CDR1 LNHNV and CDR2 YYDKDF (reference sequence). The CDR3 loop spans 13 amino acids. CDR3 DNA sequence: TGTGCCACCAGCAGCACAGCCCGGTTGTGGGCTTTCTTT. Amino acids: CATSSTARLWAFF.

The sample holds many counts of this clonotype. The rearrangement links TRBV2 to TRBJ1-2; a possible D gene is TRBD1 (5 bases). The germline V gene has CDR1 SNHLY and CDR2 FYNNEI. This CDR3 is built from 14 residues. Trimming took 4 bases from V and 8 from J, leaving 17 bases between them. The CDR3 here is CASSAQTAAEGYTF. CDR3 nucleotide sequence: TGTGCCAGCAGTGCCCAGACAGCGGCCGAGGGCTACACCTTC.

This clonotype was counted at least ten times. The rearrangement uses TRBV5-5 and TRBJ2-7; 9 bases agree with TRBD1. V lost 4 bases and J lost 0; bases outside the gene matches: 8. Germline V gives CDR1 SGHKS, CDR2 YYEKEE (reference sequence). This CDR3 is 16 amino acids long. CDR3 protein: CASSPLTGGLSYEQYF. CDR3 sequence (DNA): TGTGCCAGCAGCCCACTTACAGGGGGCCTCTCCTACGAGCAGTACTTC.

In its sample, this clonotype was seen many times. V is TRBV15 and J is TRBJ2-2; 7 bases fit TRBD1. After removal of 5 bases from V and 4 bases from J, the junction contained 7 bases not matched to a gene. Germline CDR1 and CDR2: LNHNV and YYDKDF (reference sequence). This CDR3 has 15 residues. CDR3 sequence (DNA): TGTGCCACCAGCCCCTCGGGACAGTTCACCGGGGAGCTGTTTTTT. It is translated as CATSPSGQFTGELFF. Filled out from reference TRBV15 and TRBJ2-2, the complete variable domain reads DAMVIQNPRYQVTQFGKPVTLSCSQTLNHNVMYWYQQKSSQAPKLLFHYYDKDFNNEADTPDNFQSRRPNTSFCFLDIRSPGLGDTAMYLCATSPSGQFTGELFFGEGSRLTVL.